This TCR beta chain derives from a study of T cells after yellow fever vaccination. Study conclusions and caveats: Reappearance after the booster was observed for most primary-vaccination clones (about 95% CD4, less than 90% CD8). In FACS-sorted repertoires, abundant clonotypes from the bulk population could appear as contaminants. A limited proportion of clonotypes was detected within both the CD4 and CD8 compartments.

Per the germline V gene, CDR1 is MNHEY and CDR2 is SVGEGT. Trimming removed 5 bases from V and 4 bases from J, with 11 bases in between. This CDR3 contains 13 residues. This clonotype showed up just a few times. What it recognizes is unknown. It was through 5'RACE template switching that TCR cDNA was made, with a universal primer site and UMIs added. TCRdb used MiXCR to reprocess the 5' RACE reads, holding one entry per CDR3 protein. The data contain 450,000 to 550,000 distinct CDR3 sequences, under 25% of them singletons. The genes are TRBV6-2 or TRBV6-3 and TRBJ2-5; no reliable D call. The sequencing here drew on PBMCs, taken 15 days after the yellow fever booster vaccination. This clonotype was obtained from a man aged 25 to 45 who received the YFV17D yellow fever vaccine. CDR3 DNA sequence: TGTGCCAGCAGTCACACGTCGAGAGAGACCCAGTACTTC. Protein product: CASSHTSRETQYF.